A single sample gave rise to the 2 T cell receptor beta chains below, sequenced in a study of metastatic and nonmetastatic thyroid tumors (dated by TCRdb to about 2020). Before undergoing thyroid surgery, none of the patients had been given any kind of treatment. Libraries were made using PCR. Sequencing relied on an Illumina HiSeq 4000. The public reads were reprocessed in TCRdb via fastp at Q25 and MiXCR, keeping in-frame beta chains. Present in this sample are around 10,000 clones, 25% to 35% of which were seen just once. The ten biggest clones cover about a sixth of the sample. The specimen sequenced was tumor tissue. These receptors were taken from a female donor with papillary thyroid cancer or a benign thyroid nodule (not recorded which). Some clones in this sample may be carry-over from other donors' samples.

This clone rates as medium-sized. This chain joins TRBV19 and TRBJ2-7; D gene unclear. V dropped 1 base and J dropped 4 bases, with 17 bases sitting between them. Looked up from germline, CDR1 is LNHDA and CDR2 is SQIVND (reference sequence). The length of the CDR3 is 16 residues. The CDR3 region is CASSIGIPRFGYEQYF. In DNA, the CDR3 is TGTGCCAGTAGTATAGGAATTCCACGATTTGGGTACGAGCAGTACTTC.

This clone came up many times. The V call is TRBV7-6, the J call TRBJ2-3, with 7 nucleotides matching TRBD2. The CDR3 runs to 15 residues. The germline CDR1 and CDR2 sequences are SGHVS and FNYEAQ. V shed 2 bases, J shed 0 bases, and the junction held 2 bases outside the gene matches. The CDR3 DNA follows: TGTGCCAGCAGCTTATTCGGGGGGAGCACAGATACGCAGTATTTT. Its protein is CASSLFGGSTDTQYF.